This is a list of T cell receptor beta chains from one sample in a study of T cells in Graves' hyperthyroidism and ophthalmopathy. MiXCR was run by TCRdb on the multiplex PCR reads, yielding one entry per CDR3 protein. The sample has a few hundred thousand distinct CDR3 sequences; around 18% are singletons. The material sequenced was blood. The receptors derive from a woman aged 40 to 55 with Graves' ophthalmopathy. The CDR3 runs from the conserved cysteine through the conserved F or W. A D gene is named only where the DNA matches it firmly. Only some rows state a clone size, as once, few, many or a class for expanded clones.

d_gene	v_gene	abundance	j_gene	CDR3nt	CDR3aa
TRBD1	TRBV27	many	TRBJ2-7	TGTGCCAGCAGGAGCGTGGGACAGGCTTCCTACGAGCAGTACTTC	CASRSVGQASYEQYF
TRBD2	TRBV4-3	few	TRBJ2-7	TGCGCCAGCAGCCAAGATCTCCCTAGCGGAGAGCAGTACTTC	CASSQDLPSGEQYF
.	TRBV28	many	TRBJ1-1	TGTGCCAGCAGTAAAAGAAACCCCTACGGGACTGAAGCTTTCTTT	CASSKRNPYGTEAFF
.	TRBV4-1	many	TRBJ2-5	TGCGCCAGCAGCCAAGATGGGTGGAAGGAGACCCAGTACTTC	CASSQDGWKETQYF
.	TRBV5-1	many	TRBJ1-2	TGCGCCAGCAGCATGGACAAGGACTATGGCTACACCTTC	CASSMDKDYGYTF
TRBD2	TRBV28	.	TRBJ2-7	TGTGCCAGCAGTTTGTTAGCGGGAGTTAACGAGCAGTACTTC	CASSLLAGVNEQYF
TRBD2	TRBV15	many	TRBJ2-7	TGTGCCACCAGCACGGGACAAGGAAGGACCGGGAGGGCCTGGAAAGAGCAGTACTTC	CATSTGQGRTGRAWKEQYF
.	TRBV6-2/TRBV6-3	once	TRBJ2-7	TGTGCCAGCAGTTACGCAGGGGTCGAGCAGTACTTC	CASSYAGVEQYF
.	TRBV28	.	TRBJ2-7	TGTGCCAGCACCCCTCTGGGTAGGGCTAGCGCTCTCTACGAGCAGTACTTC	CASTPLGRASALYEQYF
.	TRBV12-3/TRBV12-4	many	TRBJ2-1	TGTGCCAGCAGTTTAGGGGAGAGGGTCTACAATGAGCAGTTCTTC	CASSLGERVYNEQFF
.	TRBV12-3/TRBV12-4	many	TRBJ1-1	TGTGCCAGCACCTTCGCTGAAGCTTTCTTT	CASTFAEAFF
.	TRBV10-3	many	TRBJ1-1	TGTGCCATCAGAAGGGGAAACACTGAAGCTTTCTTT	CAIRRGNTEAFF
.	TRBV13	many	TRBJ1-2	TGTGCCAGCAGCCCCGGGCAAGACCAGTATGGCTACACCTTC	CASSPGQDQYGYTF
.	TRBV30	many	TRBJ1-2	TGTGCCTGGAGTGTATCCCGGGCCGCCGGCTACACCTTC	CAWSVSRAAGYTF
.	TRBV6-1	few	TRBJ2-2	TGTGCCAGCAGCCCCAACCTTGACACCGGGGAGCTGTTTTTT	CASSPNLDTGELFF
.	TRBV12-3/TRBV12-4	.	TRBJ1-2	TGTGCCAGCAGTCCCAGACATCCCTCCGGCTACACCTTC	CASSPRHPSGYTF
.	TRBV12-3/TRBV12-4	many	TRBJ1-1	TGTGCCAGCAGTTCTGGACGGCGTGGGGTGGAAGCTTTCTTT	CASSSGRRGVEAFF
TRBD1	TRBV6-1	.	TRBJ2-7	TGTGCCAGCAGTACGGACAGGTCGGCCGAGCAGTACTTC	CASSTDRSAEQYF
TRBD1	TRBV30	many	TRBJ2-7	TGTGCCTGGGAACCGGGACAGGGCCACGAGCAGTACTTC	CAWEPGQGHEQYF
.	TRBV6-2/TRBV6-3	many	TRBJ1-1	TGTGCCAGCAGTTACTCGGACGTCGGCACTGAAGCTTTCTTT	CASSYSDVGTEAFF
TRBD2	TRBV9	many	TRBJ2-3	TGTGCCAGCAGCTTTAGCGGGAGGGCTAGCACAGATACGCAGTATTTT	CASSFSGRASTDTQYF
.	TRBV10-3	.	TRBJ1-1	TGTGCCATCAATTTTTCCGAGGGGGGGACTGAAGCTTTCTTT	CAINFSEGGTEAFF
.	TRBV6-2/TRBV6-3	many	TRBJ1-5	TGTGCCAGCAGTTACTCGATGAGGGCCGTTAGCAATCAGCCCCAGCATTTT	CASSYSMRAVSNQPQHF
.	TRBV18	.	TRBJ2-7	TGTGCCAGCTCAGCCGAGACATTGGCCTACGAGCAGTACTTC	CASSAETLAYEQYF
TRBD1	TRBV7-8	many	TRBJ1-2	TGTGCCAGCAGCTTCGGACAGGGTGGCTACACCTTC	CASSFGQGGYTF
.	TRBV12-3/TRBV12-4	many	TRBJ2-7	TGTGCCAGCAGTTCCGCCTGGGCCTACGAGCAGTACTTC	CASSSAWAYEQYF
.	TRBV6-5	many	TRBJ2-7	TGTGCCAGCAGGCCAGACAGACCCTACGAGCAGTACTTC	CASRPDRPYEQYF
.	TRBV12-3/TRBV12-4	many	TRBJ1-2	TGTGCCAGCAGCGTACAGGCAGGCAGCTACACCTTC	CASSVQAGSYTF
TRBD1	TRBV7-9	many	TRBJ2-7	TGTGCCAGCAGCTTAGCCGGACAGGCCTACGAGCAGTACTTC	CASSLAGQAYEQYF
TRBD1	TRBV19	many	TRBJ1-5	TGTGCCAGTAGCCGGGACAGGGGGGATCAGCCCCAGCATTTT	CASSRDRGDQPQHF
.	TRBV27	many	TRBJ2-3	TGTGCCAGCAGCCTTACGAGCGGGTTCACAGATACGCAGTATTTT	CASSLTSGFTDTQYF
TRBD1	TRBV7-2	.	TRBJ1-5	TGTGCCAGCAGCTCGACAGGGTCGTTTCAGCCCCAGCATTTT	CASSSTGSFQPQHF
TRBD1	TRBV28	many	TRBJ2-7	TGTGCCAGCAGTTCACGGCGACAGGGGGCCCTTTTTAGGAACGAGCAGTACTTC	CASSSRRQGALFRNEQYF
.	TRBV7-3	many	TRBJ2-5	TGTGCCAGCAGCCCCACGGGGGCGCGGCAAGAGACCCAGTACTTC	CASSPTGARQETQYF
TRBD1	TRBV4-2	many	TRBJ2-7	TGTGCCAGCAGCCAAGACGGACAGGGGGAATACGAGCAGTACTTC	CASSQDGQGEYEQYF
.	TRBV19	many	TRBJ1-1	TGTGCCAGTAGTACAAAACTAAACACTGAAGCTTTCTTT	CASSTKLNTEAFF
.	TRBV20-1	many	TRBJ2-7	TGCAGTGCGCAATTTAACGGGATCTTCTCCTACGAGCAGTACTTC	CSAQFNGIFSYEQYF
TRBD1	TRBV12-3/TRBV12-4	many	TRBJ2-2	TGTGCCAGCAGTTTAGTTCCGGGACAGGGGACCGGGGAGCTGTTTTTT	CASSLVPGQGTGELFF
TRBD1	TRBV18	.	TRBJ2-7	TGTGCCAGCTCACTCAAGACAGGGGGAGAGCAGTACTTC	CASSLKTGGEQYF
.	TRBV29-1	many	TRBJ2-7	TGCAGCGTTAGGACTTGGACCTACGAGCAGTACTTC	CSVRTWTYEQYF
.	TRBV12-3/TRBV12-4	.	TRBJ1-2	TGTGCCAGCAGCCCCGGGCAGGCGAGAAACTATGGCTACACCTTC	CASSPGQARNYGYTF
TRBD1	TRBV7-6	.	TRBJ2-7	TGTGCCAGCAGCCCCACAGGGGGCTCAAGCGAGCAGTACTTC	CASSPTGGSSEQYF
TRBD1	TRBV28	many	TRBJ1-2	TGTGCCAGCAGTTTAGGGAGGGGGCCTAGCTATGGCTACACCTTC	CASSLGRGPSYGYTF